This passage covers 15 T cell receptor beta chains from one sample sequenced in a study of T cells in Graves' hyperthyroidism and ophthalmopathy. TCR beta CDR3 regions were amplified from RNA. The HTBI primer set was used in a first-round RT-PCR of the TCR CDR3. A single record per CDR3 protein comes from TCRdb applying MiXCR to the multiplex PCR reads. The profile covers fewer than 400,000 distinct CDR3 sequences, with 11% to 15% appearing a single time and approximately 27% taken by the ten largest. The material sequenced was blood. The receptors here all came from a man aged 45-65 years with Graves' ophthalmopathy.

The CDR3 here is CASKAWGPRSSYNSPLHF. The CDR3 DNA follows: TGTGCCAGCAAAGCTTGGGGCCCCAGAAGCTCCTATAATTCACCCCTCCACTTT. The chain joins TRBV5-4 to TRBJ1-6; perhaps TRBD1 as D (5 bases). CDR1 and CDR2 (germline): SGHNT, YYREEE (reference sequence). The germline V and J ends were trimmed by 6 bases and 0 bases, with 19 bases remaining between them. This CDR3 has 18 amino acids.

This clonotype has a count of ten or more. V gene TRBV27 combines with J gene TRBJ2-1; 9 bases agree with TRBD2. CDR3 length: 14 residues. Germline V gives CDR1 MNHEY, CDR2 SMNVEV (reference sequence). V gave up 10 bases and J gave up 4 bases; unmatched junction bases: 8. CDR3 sequence reads: CATRTSGFYNEQFF. CDR3 DNA sequence: TGTGCCACCAGAACTAGCGGGTTTTACAATGAGCAGTTCTTC.

Only a few counts were recorded for this clonotype. The rearrangement uses TRBV11-3 and TRBJ2-3, with TRBD2 as a possible D gene (6 bases). Deletions cut 1 base from V and 4 bases from J, with 15 bases between. Germline V gene sequence: CDR1 SGHNT, CDR2 YENEEA. The CDR3 is made up of 16 amino acids. The CDR3 nucleotides are TGTGCCAGCAGCTTAGTAGTGTCAGCGGGCCCAGATACGCAGTATTTT. It codes for CASSLVVSAGPDTQYF.

The gene calls are TRBV2 and TRBJ2-5, with D unresolved. The V gene's germline CDR1 is SNHLY and CDR2 FYNNEI. The CDR3 spans 12 residues. The V end lost 5 bases, the J end lost 5 bases, and 9 bases lay between the germline ends. The CDR3 region is CASSTNLETQYF. The CDR3 bases are TGTGCCAGCAGTACAAACTTGGAGACCCAGTACTTC. The entire variable domain, with the rest obtained from reference TRBV2 and TRBJ2-5, is as follows: EPEVTQTPSHQVTQMGQEVILRCVPISNHLYFYWYRQILGQKVEFLVSFYNNEISEKSEIFDDQFSVERPDGSNFTLKIRSTKLEDSAMYFCASSTNLETQYFGPGTRLLVL.

At least ten counts were recorded for this clonotype. V and J are TRBV20-1 and TRBJ2-1; D call uncertain. Trimming took 4 bases from V and 12 from J, leaving 25 bases between them. Germline V gene sequence: CDR1 DFQATT, CDR2 SNEGSKA (reference sequence). CDR3 length: 15 residues. CDR3 loop: CSATHTSVLPAGQFF. The CDR3 DNA follows: TGCAGTGCTACCCATACATCCGTGTTACCCGCCGGGCAGTTCTTC.

This chain connects TRBV24-1 to TRBJ2-2; TRBD2 aligns across 11 bases. The CDR3 loop spans 14 amino acids. CDR1 and CDR2 (germline): KGHDR, SFDVKD. With V trimmed by 7 bases and J by 4 bases, 1 base remained unmatched. CDR3 protein: CATRGLAATGELFF. CDR3 in DNA: TGTGCCACCAGGGGACTAGCGGCCACCGGGGAGCTGTTTTTT.

This clonotype was observed at least ten times. V is TRBV28 and J is TRBJ2-5; perhaps TRBD1 as D (6 bases). Trimming pared 4 bases from V and 1 base from J, leaving 10 bases between. This CDR3 region has 14 residues. Germline loops: CDR1 MDHEN, CDR2 SYDVKM. CDR3 residues: CASSSGAAQETQYF. CDR3 sequence (DNA): TGTGCCAGCAGTTCAGGGGCTGCCCAAGAGACCCAGTACTTC.

This clonotype was counted between two and nine times. This rearrangement joins TRBV7-3 to TRBJ2-3; D unresolved. The V end lost 4 bases, the J end lost 0 bases, and 20 bases lay between the germline ends. Germline V gene lookup returns CDR1 SGHTA and CDR2 FQGTGA. This CDR3 comprises 18 residues. The DNA of the CDR3 is TGTGCCAGCAGCTCCCCCTTGGGCACCAGCCCTAGCACAGATACGCAGTATTTT. This translates into CASSSPLGTSPSTDTQYF.

This chain links TRBV24-1 with TRBJ2-1, with 12 positions matching TRBD1. This CDR3 contains 15 residues. The ends lost 6 bases at V and 7 bases at J; junction bases unmatched: 6. Germline V gene lookup returns CDR1 KGHDR and CDR2 SFDVKD. The CDR3 loop is CATSKRDRGRNEQFF. The CDR3 region has the DNA TGTGCCACCAGTAAGCGGGACAGGGGGCGGAATGAGCAGTTCTTC.

This clonotype has a count of ten or more. This chain links TRBV7-9 with TRBJ2-7; 10 bases are shared with TRBD1. The CDR3 has 16 amino acids. Germline V CDR1 and CDR2: SEHNR, FQNEAQ (reference sequence). V shed 5 bases, J shed 1 base, and the junction held 8 bases outside the gene matches. The CDR3 DNA follows: TGTGCCAGCAGCGGAACCCGGACAGGGGGATCCTACGAGCAGTACTTC. It is translated as CASSGTRTGGSYEQYF.

The V and J genes are TRBV19 and TRBJ2-2, with D possibly TRBD2 on 5 matching bases. The CDR3 is made up of 17 amino acids. Germline V lookup: CDR1 LNHDA, CDR2 SQIVND (reference sequence). V shed 7 bases and J shed 1 base, with 19 bases lying between them. This chain's CDR3 is CASTTPRRTGNTGELFF. The DNA of the CDR3 is TGTGCCAGTACGACCCCTCGGAGGACGGGGAACACCGGGGAGCTGTTTTTT.

This clonotype was recorded many times. J is TRBJ2-7 and V is TRBV3-1; 7 bases line up with TRBD1. The ends lost 4 bases at V and 5 bases at J; junction bases unmatched: 11. Germline V gene data show CDR1 as LGHDT and CDR2 as YNNKEL (reference sequence). The CDR3 has 15 amino acids. The CDR3 DNA is TGTGCCAGCAGCCGCAGAGCCGCAGGGGGACACGAGCAGTACTTC. Translated, it gives CASSRRAAGGHEQYF.

This clonotype was recorded many times. The chain carries TRBV27 and TRBJ1-2, with 7 bases aligning to TRBD1. V trimming: 0 bases; J trimming: 8 bases; junction bases outside the gene matches: 3. Germline CDR1 is MNHEY and CDR2 is SMNVEV (reference sequence). The CDR3 runs to 13 residues. This CDR3 reads CASSLSTGVGYTF. CDR3 in DNA: TGTGCCAGCAGTTTATCTACAGGGGTCGGCTACACCTTC.

Ten or more counts support this clonotype. The rearrangement links TRBV12-3 or TRBV12-4 to TRBJ2-7; 12 nucleotides agree with TRBD2. The CDR3 is 14 amino acids. Unmatched junction bases numbered 1, after V lost 4 bases and J lost 3 bases. Here the CDR3 reads CASSSSGRVYEQYF. CDR3 in DNA: TGTGCCAGCAGTTCTAGCGGGAGGGTCTACGAGCAGTACTTC.

This clonotype has at least ten counts. The rearrangement joins TRBV3-1 to TRBJ2-5; 8 nucleotides match TRBD2. Germline assignment: CDR1 LGHDT and CDR2 YNNKEL (reference sequence). Unmatched junction bases numbered 16, after V lost 6 bases and J lost 4 bases. This CDR3 region has 17 residues. The chain's CDR3 is CASSRDTLAGLVETQYF. For the CDR3, the DNA is TGTGCCAGCAGTCGCGACACCTTAGCGGGATTAGTAGAGACCCAGTACTTC.